This T cell receptor beta chain was captured in a study of CD8 T cells in ankylosing spondylitis. Overall study results and limits: Clones linked to the disease showed a CD8+ phenotype. They occurred at relatively low frequencies in peripheral blood.

The CDR3 is 18 residues long. V lost 4 bases and J lost 0; bases outside the gene matches: 8. Germline assignment: CDR1 ENHRY and CDR2 SYGVKD. Ten or more counts support this clonotype. The target antigen is unknown. TCRdb ran MiXCR on the 5' RACE reads and lists one entry per CDR3 protein. The sample includes about 160,000 distinct CDR3 sequences, 18% of them seen just once. The source material was blood, either unsorted or a sorted T cell fraction (not recorded which). This TCR derives from a male donor with ankylosing spondylitis or in good health (not recorded which). The gene calls are TRBV10-3 and TRBJ2-3, with TRBD2 identical over 12 bases. This CDR3 reads CAISALAGGISSTDTQYF. CDR3 nucleotides: TGTGCCATCAGTGCACTAGCGGGAGGAATTTCTAGCACAGATACGCAGTATTTT.